This T cell receptor (beta chain) came from a study of T cells in Graves' hyperthyroidism and ophthalmopathy. This clonotype was counted at least ten times. The antigen remains undetermined. Trimming stripped 3 bases from V and 0 bases from J, with 9 bases between. CDR3 size: 15 residues. Germline lookup yields CDR1 MDHEN and CDR2 SYDVKM. RNA transcripts were the template for amplifying TCR beta CDR3 regions. In the first-round RT-PCR of the TCR CDR3, the HTBI primer set was used. Via MiXCR, TCRdb re-called the multiplex PCR reads, giving one row per CDR3 protein. The repertoire consists of 500,000 to 600,000 distinct CDR3 sequences, with over 15% occurring once and the leading ten covering about 20%. Notes on the study in general: A model using 13 V-J features told ophthalmopathy apart from stable hyperthyroidism.

The source of this sequence is a young woman with Graves' hyperthyroidism. The chain employs TRBV28 and TRBJ1-5, with unresolved D. The sequenced sample consisted of blood. The CDR3 DNA sequence: TGTGCCAGCAGTTTCGTCCCTAATAGCAATCAGCCCCAGCATTTT. Translated: CASSFVPNSNQPQHF.